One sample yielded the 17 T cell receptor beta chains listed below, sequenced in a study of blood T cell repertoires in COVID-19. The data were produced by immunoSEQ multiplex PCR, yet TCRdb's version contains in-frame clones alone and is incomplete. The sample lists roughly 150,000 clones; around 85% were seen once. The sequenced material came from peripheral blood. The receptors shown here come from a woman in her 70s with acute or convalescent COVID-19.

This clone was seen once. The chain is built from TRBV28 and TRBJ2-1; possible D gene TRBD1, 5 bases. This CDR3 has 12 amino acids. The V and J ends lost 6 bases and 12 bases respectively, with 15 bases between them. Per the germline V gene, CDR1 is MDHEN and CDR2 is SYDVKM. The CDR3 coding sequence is TGTGCCAGCAGCTCTTGGGGCCTCGGGCAGTTCTTC. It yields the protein CASSSWGLGQFF.

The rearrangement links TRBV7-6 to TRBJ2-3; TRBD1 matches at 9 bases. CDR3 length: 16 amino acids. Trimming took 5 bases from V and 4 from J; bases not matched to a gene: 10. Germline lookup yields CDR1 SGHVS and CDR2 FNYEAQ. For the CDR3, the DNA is TGTGCCAGCAGCCAAATAACAGGGGGCGCAGCAGATACGCAGTATTTT. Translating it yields CASSQITGGAADTQYF.

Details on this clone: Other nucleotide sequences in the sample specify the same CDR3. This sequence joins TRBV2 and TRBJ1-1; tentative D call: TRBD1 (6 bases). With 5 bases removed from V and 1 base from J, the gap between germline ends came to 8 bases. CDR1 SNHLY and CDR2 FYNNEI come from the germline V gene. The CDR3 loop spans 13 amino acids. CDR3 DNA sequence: TGTGCCAGCAGTCAACAGGGGAACACTGAAGCTTTCTTT. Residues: CASSQQGNTEAFF.

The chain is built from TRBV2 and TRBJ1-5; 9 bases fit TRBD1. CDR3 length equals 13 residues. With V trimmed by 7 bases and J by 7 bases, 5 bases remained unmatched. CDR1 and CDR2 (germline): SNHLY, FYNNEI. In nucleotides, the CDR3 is TGTGCCAGCATGGGACAGGGTCGACAGCCCCAGCATTTT. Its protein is CASMGQGRQPQHF.

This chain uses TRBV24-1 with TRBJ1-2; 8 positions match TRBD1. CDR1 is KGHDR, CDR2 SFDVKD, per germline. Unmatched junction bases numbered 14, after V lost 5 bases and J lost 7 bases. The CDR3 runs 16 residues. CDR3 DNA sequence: TGTGCCACCAGTGGACACTCGGTGGGACAGGCGAGTGGCTACACCTTC. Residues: CATSGHSVGQASGYTF.

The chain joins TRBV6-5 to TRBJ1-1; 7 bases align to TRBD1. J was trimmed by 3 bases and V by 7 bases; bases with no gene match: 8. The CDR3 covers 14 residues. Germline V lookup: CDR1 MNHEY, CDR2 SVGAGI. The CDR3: CASTGERGHTEAFF. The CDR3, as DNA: TGTGCCAGCACGGGGGAAAGGGGGCACACTGAAGCTTTCTTT.

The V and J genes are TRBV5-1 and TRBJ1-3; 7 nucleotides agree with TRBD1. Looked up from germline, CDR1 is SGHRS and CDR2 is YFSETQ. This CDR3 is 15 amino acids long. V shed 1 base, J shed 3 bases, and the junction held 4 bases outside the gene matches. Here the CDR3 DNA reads TGCGCCAGCAGCTTGACAGGGGCCGGTGGAAACACCATATATTTT. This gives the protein CASSLTGAGGNTIYF.

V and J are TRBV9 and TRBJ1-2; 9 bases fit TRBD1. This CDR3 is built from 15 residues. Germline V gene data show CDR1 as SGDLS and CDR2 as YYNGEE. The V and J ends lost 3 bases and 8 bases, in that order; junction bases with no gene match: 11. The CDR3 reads CASSAAPGTGSGYTF. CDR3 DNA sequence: TGTGCCAGCAGCGCGGCCCCCGGGACAGGGAGCGGCTACACCTTC.

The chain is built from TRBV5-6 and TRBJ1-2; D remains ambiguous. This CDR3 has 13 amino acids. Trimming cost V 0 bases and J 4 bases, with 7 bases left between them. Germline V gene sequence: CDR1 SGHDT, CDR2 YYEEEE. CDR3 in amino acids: CASSLDRLYGYTF. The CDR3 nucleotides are TGTGCCAGCAGCTTGGACCGACTCTATGGCTACACCTTC. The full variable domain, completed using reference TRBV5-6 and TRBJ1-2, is DAGVTQSPTHLIKTRGQQVTLRCSPKSGHDTVSWYQQALGQGPQFIFQYYEEEERQRGNFPDRFSGHQFPNYSSELNVNALLLGDSALYLCASSLDRLYGYTFGSGTRLTVV.

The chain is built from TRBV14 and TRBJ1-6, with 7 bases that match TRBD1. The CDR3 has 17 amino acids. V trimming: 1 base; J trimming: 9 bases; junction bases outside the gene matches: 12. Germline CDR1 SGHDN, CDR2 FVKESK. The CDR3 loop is CASSQVIGGQWGSPLHF. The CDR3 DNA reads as TGTGCCAGCAGCCAAGTTATAGGGGGACAGTGGGGTTCACCCCTCCACTTT. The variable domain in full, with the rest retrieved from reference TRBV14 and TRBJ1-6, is EAGVTQFPSHSVIEKGQTVTLRCDPISGHDNLYWYRRVMGKEIKFLLHFVKESKQDESGMPNNRFLAERTGGTYSTLKVQPAELEDSGVYFCASSQVIGGQWGSPLHFGNGTRLTVT.

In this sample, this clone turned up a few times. CDR3 loop: CASSSGVDNSPLHF. The CDR3 bases are TGTGCCAGCAGCTCCGGAGTGGATAATTCACCCCTCCACTTT. The chain is built from TRBV5-4 and TRBJ1-6, with D unresolved. The CDR3 consists of 14 residues. CDR1 is SGHNT and CDR2 is YYREEE in the germline V gene (reference sequence). V lost 3 bases and J lost 5, with 9 bases in between.

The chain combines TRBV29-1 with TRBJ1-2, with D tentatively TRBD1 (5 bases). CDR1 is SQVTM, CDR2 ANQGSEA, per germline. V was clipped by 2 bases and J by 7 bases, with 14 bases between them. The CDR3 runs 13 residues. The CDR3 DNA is TGCAGCGTTGAAAACAGGCCACGCGGTGGCTACACCTTC. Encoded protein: CSVENRPRGGYTF.

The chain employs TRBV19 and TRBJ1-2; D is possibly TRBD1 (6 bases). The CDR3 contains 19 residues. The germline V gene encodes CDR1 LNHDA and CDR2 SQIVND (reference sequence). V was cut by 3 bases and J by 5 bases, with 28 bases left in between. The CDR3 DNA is TGTGCCAGTAGTATCTCCCCCATGCTGGGGGCAGGGCCCCGTTATGGCTACACCTTC. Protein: CASSISPMLGAGPRYGYTF.

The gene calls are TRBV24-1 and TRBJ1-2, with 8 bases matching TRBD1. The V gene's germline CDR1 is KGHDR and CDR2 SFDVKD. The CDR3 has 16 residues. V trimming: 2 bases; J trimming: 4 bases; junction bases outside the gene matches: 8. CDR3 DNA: TGTGCCACCAGTGATTCCGGACAGGGTACAGGCTATGGCTACACCTTC. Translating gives CATSDSGQGTGYGYTF.

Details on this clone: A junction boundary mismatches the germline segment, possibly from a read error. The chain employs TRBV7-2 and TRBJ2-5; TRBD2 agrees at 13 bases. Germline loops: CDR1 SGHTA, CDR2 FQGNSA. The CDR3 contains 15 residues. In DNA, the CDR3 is TGTGCCACCAGCCCCGCGACCGGGACTAGCGGGATTCAGTACTTC. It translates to CATSPATGTSGIQYF.

The CDR3 reads CASSQVSLAEYTGELFF. The CDR3 DNA sequence: TGCGCCAGCAGCCAAGTCAGCCTCGCGGAGTACACCGGGGAGCTGTTTTTT. The chain carries TRBV4-1 and TRBJ2-2, with no clear D. Germline CDR1 MGHRA, CDR2 YSYEKL. This CDR3 contains 17 residues. The ends were cut back, 1 base at V and 3 bases at J, with 15 bases in the middle.

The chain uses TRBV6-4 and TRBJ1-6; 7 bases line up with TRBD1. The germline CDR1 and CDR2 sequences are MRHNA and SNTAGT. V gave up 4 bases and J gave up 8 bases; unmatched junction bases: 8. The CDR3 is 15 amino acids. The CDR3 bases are TGTGCCAGCAGTGTCGAGACAGGGTGGGATTCACCCCTCCACTTT. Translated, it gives CASSVETGWDSPLHF.